Listed below are T cell receptor beta chains from one sample, sequenced in a study of blood T cell repertoires in COVID-19. Produced via immunoSEQ multiplex PCR; TCRdb's table is partial and in-frame only. The sample holds approximately 81,000 clones, around 80% seen once. Material: peripheral blood. Receptors originate from a human donor in a cohort sampled during active COVID-19. CDR3s include the opening cysteine and the closing phenylalanine or tryptophan. A D gene is named only where the DNA matches it firmly. Size values are once, few and many counts, or a class for expanded clones, and some rows have none.

CASSLGGRGRGNGYTF	TGTGCCAGCAGCCTAGGGGGAAGGGGGCGAGGAAATGGCTACACCTTC	TRBJ1-2	TRBD1	once	TRBV3-1/TRBV3-2
CASSGSGLDGTQYF	TGTGCCAGCTCAGGGTCAGGCCTTGATGGTACGCAGTATTTT	TRBJ2-3	-	once	TRBV18
CSASKTGGGTEAFF	TGCAGTGCTAGTAAGACAGGGGGCGGGACTGAAGCTTTCTTT	TRBJ1-1	TRBD1	-	TRBV20-1
CASSPTGQGYEQYF	TGTGCCAGCTCACCGACGGGACAGGGCTACGAGCAGTACTTC	TRBJ2-7	TRBD1	-	TRBV18
CASSEPGQGAYEQYF	TGCGCCAGCAGCGAGCCGGGACAGGGGGCCTACGAGCAGTACTTC	TRBJ2-7	TRBD1	-	TRBV5-1
CATSSVKQGNGYTF	TGTGCCACCAGCAGCGTTAAACAGGGGAATGGCTACACCTTC	TRBJ1-2	TRBD1	-	TRBV15
CSVRQGHHEQYF	TGCAGCGTTCGGCAGGGACATCACGAGCAGTACTTC	TRBJ2-7	-	few	TRBV29-1
CASGSFPGGFAFF	TGTGCTAGTGGTTCTTTCCCAGGGGGATTCGCTTTCTTT	TRBJ1-1	TRBD1	-	TRBV12-5
CATSRGLAYNEQFF	TGTGCCACCAGCAGAGGGCTAGCCTACAATGAGCAGTTCTTC	TRBJ2-1	-	-	TRBV15
CASRRLSNQPQHF	TGTGCCAGCAGGCGACTCAGCAATCAGCCCCAGCATTTT	TRBJ1-5	-	-	TRBV6-5
CASSSVNVEYEQYF	TGTGCCAGCAGCTCCGTCAACGTTGAGTACGAGCAGTACTTC	TRBJ2-7	-	-	TRBV5-6
CASSLLTGSGGELFF	TGTGCCAGCAGCTTATTGACAGGGTCGGGCGGGGAGCTGTTTTTT	TRBJ2-2	TRBD1	-	TRBV7-3
CASSFSRGQRTNYGYTF	TGTGCCAGCAGCTTCTCGAGGGGACAGAGAACTAACTATGGCTACACCTTC	TRBJ1-2	TRBD1	-	TRBV7-8
CASNPQGANYGYTF	TGTGCCAGTAACCCACAGGGGGCTAACTATGGCTACACCTTC	TRBJ1-2	TRBD1	-	TRBV19
CASGTDRLTEAFF	TGTGCCAGCGGCACGGACAGGCTCACTGAAGCTTTCTTT	TRBJ1-1	TRBD1	-	TRBV6-5
CASSQDNRRTGEPYEQYF	TGCGCCAGCAGCCAAGATAACAGGAGGACAGGGGAGCCTTACGAGCAGTACTTC	TRBJ2-7	TRBD1	-	TRBV4-3
CASSSTGGLALGETQYF	TGTGCCAGCAGCTCTACAGGGGGCCTAGCGCTGGGAGAGACCCAGTACTTC	TRBJ2-5	TRBD1	-	TRBV7-9
CASSQRQGDGYTF	TGCGCCAGCAGCCAACGGCAGGGTGATGGCTACACCTTC	TRBJ1-2	-	-	TRBV4-1
CASSGRGSWRGHSYNEQFF	TGTGCCAGCAGCGGACGTGGGTCGTGGCGGGGGCACTCCTACAATGAGCAGTTCTTC	TRBJ2-1	-	-	TRBV7-2
CASTRGRVGYTF	TGTGCCAGCACCCGGGGTCGGGTTGGCTACACCTTC	TRBJ1-2	-	-	TRBV3-1/TRBV3-2
CASSLVSVSYEQYF	TGTGCCAGCAGCTTAGTTAGCGTCTCCTACGAGCAGTACTTC	TRBJ2-7	-	once	TRBV5-6
CASRDFANIQYF	TGTGCCAGCCGGGACTTCGCGAACATTCAGTACTTC	TRBJ2-4	-	-	TRBV6-5
CASSPTGGSGNTIYF	TGTGCCAGCAGCCCCACAGGGGGCTCTGGAAACACCATATATTTT	TRBJ1-3	TRBD1	-	TRBV13
CASSSGLAGPSTDTQYF	TGCGCCAGCAGCTCGGGACTAGCGGGACCTAGCACAGATACGCAGTATTTT	TRBJ2-3	TRBD2	-	TRBV5-1
CASSLGTSGGAYNEQFF	TGTGCCAGTAGTCTCGGGACTAGCGGGGGTGCCTACAATGAGCAGTTCTTC	TRBJ2-1	TRBD2	-	TRBV19
CASSPQGRQPQHF	TGTGCCAGCAGTCCACAGGGGCGTCAGCCCCAGCATTTT	TRBJ1-5	TRBD1	-	TRBV6-5
CASSRAGLAGTVESTGELFF	TGTGCCAGCAGCCGAGCGGGACTAGCGGGGACAGTAGAGAGCACCGGGGAGCTGTTTTTT	TRBJ2-2	TRBD2	once	TRBV7-6